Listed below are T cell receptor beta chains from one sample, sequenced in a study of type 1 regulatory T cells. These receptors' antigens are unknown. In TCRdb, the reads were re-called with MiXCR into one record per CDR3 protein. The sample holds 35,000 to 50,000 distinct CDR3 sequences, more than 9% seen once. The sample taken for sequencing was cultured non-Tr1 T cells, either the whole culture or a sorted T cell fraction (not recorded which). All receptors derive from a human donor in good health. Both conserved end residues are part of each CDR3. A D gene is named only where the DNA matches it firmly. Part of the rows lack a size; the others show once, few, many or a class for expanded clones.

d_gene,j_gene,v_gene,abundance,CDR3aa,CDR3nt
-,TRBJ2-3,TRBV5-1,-,CASSLGRGGLTDTRYF,TGCGCCAGCAGCTTGGGTCGAGGCGGGCTCACAGATACGCGGTATTTT
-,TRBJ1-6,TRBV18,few,CASSPLRAPNSPLHF,TGTGCCAGCTCACCACTCCGGGCGCCTAATTCACCCCTCCACTTT
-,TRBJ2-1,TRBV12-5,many,CASGSAPYPERF,TGTGCTAGTGGTTCAGCCCCGTATCCAGAACGATTC
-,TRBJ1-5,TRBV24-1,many,CATSDSGNQPQHF,TGTGCCACCAGTGATTCGGGCAATCAGCCCCAGCATTTT
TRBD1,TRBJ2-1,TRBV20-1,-,CSARDRGIGEQFF,TGCAGTGCTAGGGACAGGGGAATAGGTGAGCAGTTCTTC
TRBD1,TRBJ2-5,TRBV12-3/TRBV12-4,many,CASSGQGRETQYF,TGTGCCAGCAGCGGACAGGGTCGGGAGACCCAGTACTTC
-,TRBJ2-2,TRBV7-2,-,CASSRRLRPDTGELFF,TGTGCCAGCAGCCGCCGACTCCGCCCGGACACCGGGGAGCTGTTTTTT
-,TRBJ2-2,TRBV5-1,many,CASSIGHINTGELFF,TGCGCCAGCAGCATAGGACACATAAACACCGGGGAGCTGTTTTTT
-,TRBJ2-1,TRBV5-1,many,CASSTAGTDYNEQFF,TGCGCCAGCAGCACAGCCGGGACCGACTACAATGAGCAGTTCTTC
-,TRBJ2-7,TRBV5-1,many,CASSLGPGSYEQYF,TGCGCCAGCAGCTTGGGCCCAGGGTCCTACGAGCAGTACTTC
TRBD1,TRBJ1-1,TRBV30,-,CARGQGLTEAFF,TGTGCCCGGGGACAGGGGCTCACTGAAGCTTTCTTT
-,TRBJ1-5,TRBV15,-,CATRSGGSLPQHF,TGTGCCACCCGGTCAGGTGGGTCTCTGCCCCAGCATTTT
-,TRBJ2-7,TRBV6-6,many,CATTPPTGSYEQYF,TGTGCCACCACTCCCCCGACGGGATCCTACGAGCAGTACTTC
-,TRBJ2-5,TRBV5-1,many,CASSLMRGAETQYF,TGCGCCAGCAGCTTGATGAGGGGGGCCGAGACCCAGTACTTC
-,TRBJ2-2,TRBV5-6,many,CASSRGPGELFF,TGTGCCAGCAGCCGAGGACCCGGGGAGCTGTTTTTT
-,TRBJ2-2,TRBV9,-,CASSVAWRATGELFF,TGTGCCAGCAGCGTAGCGTGGAGAGCCACCGGGGAGCTGTTTTTT
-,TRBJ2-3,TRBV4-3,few,CASSQVGLGSDTQYF,TGCGCCAGCAGCCAAGTGGGGCTCGGGTCAGATACGCAGTATTTT
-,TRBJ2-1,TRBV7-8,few,CASVRTAQPSNEQFF,TGTGCCAGCGTTCGGACAGCCCAGCCCAGCAATGAGCAGTTCTTC
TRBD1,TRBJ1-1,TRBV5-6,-,CASSRSPGGNTEAFF,TGTGCCAGCAGCCGGTCCCCAGGGGGTAACACTGAAGCTTTCTTT
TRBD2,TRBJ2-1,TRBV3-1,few,CASSPQAGVLYNEQFF,TGTGCCAGCAGCCCCCAAGCGGGAGTTCTTTACAATGAGCAGTTCTTC
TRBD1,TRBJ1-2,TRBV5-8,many,CASSRRDRFSSGYTF,TGTGCCAGCTCCCGAAGGGACAGGTTCTCGTCTGGCTACACCTTC
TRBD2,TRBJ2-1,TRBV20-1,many,CSARLAVLYNEQFF,TGCAGTGCCCGACTAGCGGTTTTATACAATGAGCAGTTCTTC
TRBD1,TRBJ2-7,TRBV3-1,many,CASSSSGGSYEQYF,TGTGCCAGCAGCTCCTCAGGGGGCTCCTACGAGCAGTACTTC
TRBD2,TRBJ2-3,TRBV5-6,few,CASRPTSGNTDTQYF,TGTGCCAGCAGGCCGACTAGCGGGAACACAGATACGCAGTATTTT
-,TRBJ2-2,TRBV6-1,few,CASSKATGELFF,TGTGCCAGCAGTAAGGCGACCGGGGAGCTGTTTTTT
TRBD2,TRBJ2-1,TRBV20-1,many,CSARGLAGGNEQFF,TGCAGTGCTAGGGGGCTAGCGGGGGGCAATGAGCAGTTCTTC
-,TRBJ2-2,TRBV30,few,CARGRGAPTGELFF,TGTGCCCGGGGACGGGGGGCGCCCACCGGGGAGCTGTTTTTT
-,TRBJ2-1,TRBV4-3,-,CASSQDMVGNNEQFF,TGCGCCAGCAGCCAAGATATGGTAGGAAACAATGAGCAGTTCTTC
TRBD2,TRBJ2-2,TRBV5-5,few,CASSVNSGSGTGELFF,TGTGCCAGCAGCGTCAATAGCGGGAGCGGGACCGGGGAGCTGTTTTTT
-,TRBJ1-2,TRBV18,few,CASSPIENPSYGYTF,TGTGCCAGCTCACCCATCGAGAATCCAAGCTATGGCTACACCTTC
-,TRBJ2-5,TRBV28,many,CASSLGGLAETQYF,TGTGCCAGCAGTTTGGGGGGCCTAGCAGAGACCCAGTACTTC
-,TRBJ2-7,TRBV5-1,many,CASSRAQGSIHEQYF,TGCGCCAGCAGCAGAGCTCAGGGGAGTATCCACGAGCAGTACTTC
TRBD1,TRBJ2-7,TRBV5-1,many,CASSPKTPGQGAYEQYF,TGCGCCAGCAGCCCAAAAACCCCGGGACAGGGAGCCTACGAGCAGTACTTC
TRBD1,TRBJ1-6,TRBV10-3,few,CAIGPGQGNSPLHF,TGTGCCATCGGACCGGGACAGGGGAATTCACCCCTCCACTTT
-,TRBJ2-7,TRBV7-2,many,CASSTSTNSYEQYF,TGTGCCAGCAGCACCTCGACAAACTCCTACGAGCAGTACTTC
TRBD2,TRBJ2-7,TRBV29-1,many,CSVETSGRPYEQYF,TGCAGCGTGGAGACTAGCGGGAGGCCCTACGAGCAGTACTTC
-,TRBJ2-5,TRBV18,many,CASSFRALETQYF,TGTGCCAGCTCATTCCGGGCCCTCGAGACCCAGTACTTC
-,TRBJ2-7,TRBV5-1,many,CASSLAGTYEQYF,TGCGCCAGCAGCTTGGCAGGAACCTACGAGCAGTACTTC
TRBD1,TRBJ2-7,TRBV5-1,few,CASSETGGLTEQYF,TGCGCCAGCAGCGAGACAGGGGGCCTTACCGAGCAGTACTTC
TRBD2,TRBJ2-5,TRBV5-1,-,CASSLVGLAAQETQYF,TGCGCCAGCAGCTTGGTGGGACTAGCGGCACAAGAGACCCAGTACTTC
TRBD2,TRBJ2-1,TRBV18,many,CASSEAGDIREQFF,TGTGCCAGCTCAGAAGCGGGAGATATAAGAGAGCAGTTCTTC
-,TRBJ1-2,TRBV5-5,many,CASSRDSYYGYTF,TGTGCCAGCAGCCGAGACAGTTACTATGGCTACACCTTC
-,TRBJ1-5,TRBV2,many,CASSWAEPSNQPQHF,TGTGCCAGCAGTTGGGCAGAACCGAGCAATCAGCCCCAGCATTTT
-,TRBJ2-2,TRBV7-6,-,CASSLVRDSAGELFF,TGTGCCAGCAGCTTAGTGCGGGATTCGGCCGGGGAGCTGTTTTTT
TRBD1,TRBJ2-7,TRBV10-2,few,CASTESGQGAREQYF,TGCGCCAGCACCGAATCGGGACAGGGGGCGCGAGAGCAGTACTTC
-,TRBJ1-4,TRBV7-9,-,CASSLGGEKLFF,TGTGCCAGCAGCTTAGGTGGAGAAAAACTGTTTTTT
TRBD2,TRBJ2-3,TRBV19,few,CASSPPGGLAGGGTQYF,TGTGCCAGTAGTCCACCTGGGGGACTAGCGGGAGGGGGTACGCAGTATTTT
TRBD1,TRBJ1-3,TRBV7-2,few,CASSLYRGSGNTIYF,TGTGCCAGCAGCTTATACAGGGGATCTGGAAACACCATATATTTT
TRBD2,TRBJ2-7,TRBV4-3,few,CASSQDGRAEEQYF,TGCGCCAGCAGCCAAGACGGGAGGGCCGAAGAGCAGTACTTC
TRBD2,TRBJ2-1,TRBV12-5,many,CASGLGLAGNEQFF,TGTGCTAGTGGTCTGGGATTAGCGGGAAATGAGCAGTTCTTC
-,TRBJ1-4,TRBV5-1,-,CASSLGERLFF,TGCGCCAGCAGCTTGGGGGAGCGGCTGTTTTTT
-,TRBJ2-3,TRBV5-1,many,CASSLVQADTQYF,TGCGCCAGCAGCTTGGTACAGGCAGATACGCAGTATTTT
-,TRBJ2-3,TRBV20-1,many,CSAFPGASKPEDTQYF,TGCAGTGCTTTTCCCGGCGCCTCCAAGCCCGAAGATACGCAGTATTTT